The sequence of this T cell receptor beta chain was determined in a study of shared clonotypes between healthy human individuals. Repertoires were generated with immunoSEQ multiplex PCR, while TCRdb's copy carries only in-frame clones and drops some. The table shows about 700,000 clones, with over 65% occurring only once. This clone has only one observation. The CDR3 extends over 14 amino acids. The V and J ends lost 6 bases and 1 base respectively, with 13 bases between them. Germline V gene sequence: CDR1 MNHNS, CDR2 SASEGT. V gene TRBV6-1 combines with J gene TRBJ2-7; a possible D gene is TRBD2 (7 bases). The source is a woman in her twenties or thirties in good health. The sample comprised memory CD4+ T cells sorted from blood. Indicated subset: CD45RA-negative fraction. CDR3: CASSQRGGSYEQYF. Written as DNA, the CDR3 is TGTGCCAGCAGCCAAAGGGGGGGTTCCTACGAGCAGTACTTC.